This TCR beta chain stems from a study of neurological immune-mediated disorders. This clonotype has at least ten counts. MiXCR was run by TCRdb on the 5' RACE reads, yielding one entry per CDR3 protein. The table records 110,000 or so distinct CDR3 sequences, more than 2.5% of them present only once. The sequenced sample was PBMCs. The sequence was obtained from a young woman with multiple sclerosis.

As DNA, the CDR3 is TGTGCCAGCAGTTTAGGGGGGAGAAATGAGCAGTTCTTC. Amino acid sequence: CASSLGGRNEQFF. V gene TRBV12-3 or TRBV12-4 combines with J gene TRBJ2-1; tentatively, D is TRBD1 or TRBD2 (5 bases each). CDR3 length: 13 amino acids. V was pared by 1 base and J by 7 bases, with 8 bases between.